This entry is about one T cell receptor (beta chain). Its specificity is unknown. Germline V CDR1 and CDR2: MNHEY, SVGAGI. V gave up 0 bases and J gave up 4 bases, with 10 bases separating them. This CDR3 contains 15 residues. This sample is drawn from a study of OX40 agonist ivuxolimab in advanced cancers. About the study: In three patients, partial responses were observed, one with hepatocellular carcinoma and two with cutaneous melanoma.

Produced via immunoSEQ multiplex PCR; TCRdb's table is partial and in-frame only. The table lists roughly 80,000 clones, more than 90% of them singletons. Overall study results and limits: The study observed clonal expansion of CD4+ and CD8+ blood T cells by week 6 at 0.1 to 3.0 mg/kg.

The specimen comprised CD4+ or CD8+ T cells sorted from blood, sampled in a trial of the OX40 agonist ivuxolimab. J is TRBJ1-3 and V is TRBV6-5; maybe TRBD1 (5 bases). The sequence came from an adult with an advanced solid tumor such as melanoma, head and neck, liver or kidney cancer. The CDR3 loop reads CASSYSGARGNTIYF. DNA of the CDR3: TGTGCCAGCAGTTACTCAGGGGCAAGGGGAAACACCATATATTTT.